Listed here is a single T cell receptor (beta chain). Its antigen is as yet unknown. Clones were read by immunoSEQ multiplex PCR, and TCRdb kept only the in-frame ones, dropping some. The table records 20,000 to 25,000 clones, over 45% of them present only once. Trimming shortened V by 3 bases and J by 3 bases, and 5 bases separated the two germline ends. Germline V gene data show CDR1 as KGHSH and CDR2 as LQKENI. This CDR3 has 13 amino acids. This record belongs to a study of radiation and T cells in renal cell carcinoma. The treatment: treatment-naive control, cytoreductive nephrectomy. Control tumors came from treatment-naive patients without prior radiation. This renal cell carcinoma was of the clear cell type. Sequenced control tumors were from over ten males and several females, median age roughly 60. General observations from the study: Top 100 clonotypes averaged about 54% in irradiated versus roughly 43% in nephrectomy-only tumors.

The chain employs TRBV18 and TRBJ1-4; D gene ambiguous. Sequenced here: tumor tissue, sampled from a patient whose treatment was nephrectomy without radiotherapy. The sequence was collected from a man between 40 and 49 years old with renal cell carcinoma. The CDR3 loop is CASSPRANEKLFF. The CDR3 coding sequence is TGTGCCAGCTCACCGAGAGCTAATGAAAAACTGTTTTTT.